This TCR beta chain was documented in a study of T cells in Graves' hyperthyroidism and ophthalmopathy. Study overall: Prior to any treatment, at the point of initial diagnosis, peripheral blood was collected.

TCR beta CDR3 sequences were amplified from RNA transcripts. Carried out on the TCR CDR3, a first-round RT-PCR used the HTBI primer set. TCRdb itself ran the multiplex PCR reads through MiXCR, one entry per CDR3 protein. Seen here are hundreds of thousands of distinct CDR3 sequences, about 13% observed once, and the top ten hold 9% to 9.5%. Patients were aged 18 to 65, had disease duration under 2 months, and had newly diagnosed hyperthyroidism. Based on clinical symptoms, serum thyroxine and TRAb, thyroid ultrasound and orbital computed tomography, diagnoses were reached. This clonotype was found many times. Germline assignment: CDR1 SGDLS and CDR2 YYNGEE. Trimming took 0 bases from V and 0 from J; bases not matched to a gene: 8. This CDR3 spans 19 amino acids.

This clonotype was sampled from a woman younger than 35 with Graves' hyperthyroidism. The sequenced sample consisted of blood. The V gene is TRBV9, the J gene TRBJ2-2, with 10 bases lining up with TRBD2. The DNA of the CDR3 is TGTGCCAGCAGCGTAGCTATCCTAGCGGGGGACACGAACACCGGGGAGCTGTTTTTT. It yields the protein CASSVAILAGDTNTGELFF.